This paragraph reports one T cell receptor (beta chain). The antigen is undetermined. The library was made from cDNA and included unique molecular identifiers. Some 500,000 cDNA molecules were obtained per 1 to 10 million input T cells. MiXCR, run by TCRdb on the PCR reads, gives a single entry per CDR3 protein. The sample lists about 400,000 distinct CDR3 sequences, approximately 38% occurring once. After removal of 7 bases from V and 1 base from J, the junction contained 2 bases not matched to a gene. In germline, CDR1 is SQVTM, CDR2 ANQGSEA. This CDR3 comprises 13 residues. This sample is part of a study of post-analysis software for immune sequencing data. Study-wide results and caveats: TRBV5-6, TRBV5-1 and TRBV20-1 were among roughly 5 TRBV segments more frequent in patients than controls.

The V and J genes are TRBV29-1 and TRBJ2-3; 10 bases agree with TRBD1. The clonotype comes from a girl aged 5-17 years with multiple sclerosis. The sequencing sample was made of blood. CDR3 in amino acids: CSAGTGGTDTQYF. CDR3 DNA sequence: TGCAGCGCAGGGACAGGGGGCACAGATACGCAGTATTTT.